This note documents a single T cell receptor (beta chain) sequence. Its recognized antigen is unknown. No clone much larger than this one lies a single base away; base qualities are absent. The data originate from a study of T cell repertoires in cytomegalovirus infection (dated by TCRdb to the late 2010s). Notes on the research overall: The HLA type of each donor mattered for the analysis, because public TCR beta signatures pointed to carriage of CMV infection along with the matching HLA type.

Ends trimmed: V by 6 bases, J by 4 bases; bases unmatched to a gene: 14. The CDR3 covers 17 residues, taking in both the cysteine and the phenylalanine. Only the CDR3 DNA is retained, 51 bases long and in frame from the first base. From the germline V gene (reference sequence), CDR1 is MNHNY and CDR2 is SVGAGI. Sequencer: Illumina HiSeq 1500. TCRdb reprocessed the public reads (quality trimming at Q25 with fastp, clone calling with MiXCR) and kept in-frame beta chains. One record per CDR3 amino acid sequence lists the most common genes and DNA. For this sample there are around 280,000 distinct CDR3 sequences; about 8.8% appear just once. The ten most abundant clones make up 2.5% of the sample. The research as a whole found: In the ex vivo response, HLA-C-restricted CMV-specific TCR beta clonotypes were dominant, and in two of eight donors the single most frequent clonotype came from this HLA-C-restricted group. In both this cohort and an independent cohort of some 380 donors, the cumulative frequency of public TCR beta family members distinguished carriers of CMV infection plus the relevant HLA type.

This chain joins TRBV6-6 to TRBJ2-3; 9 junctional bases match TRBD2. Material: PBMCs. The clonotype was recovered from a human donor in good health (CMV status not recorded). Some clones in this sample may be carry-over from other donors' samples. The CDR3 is CASSPAAGGNKADTQYF. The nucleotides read TGTGCCAGCAGCCCGGCAGCGGGGGGTAATAAGGCAGATACGCAGTATTTT.